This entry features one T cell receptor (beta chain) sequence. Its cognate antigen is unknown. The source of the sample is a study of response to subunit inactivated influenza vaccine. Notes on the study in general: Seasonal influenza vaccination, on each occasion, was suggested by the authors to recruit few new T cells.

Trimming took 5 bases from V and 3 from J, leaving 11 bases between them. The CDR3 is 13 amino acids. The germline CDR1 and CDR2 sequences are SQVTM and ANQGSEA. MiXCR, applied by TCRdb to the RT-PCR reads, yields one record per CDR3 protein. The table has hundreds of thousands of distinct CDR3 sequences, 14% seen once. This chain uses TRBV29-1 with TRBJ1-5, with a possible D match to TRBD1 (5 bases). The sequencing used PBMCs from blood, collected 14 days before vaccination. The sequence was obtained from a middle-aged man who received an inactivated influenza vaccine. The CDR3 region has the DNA TGCAGCGTTTCCGCAGGGAACAATCAGCCCCAGCATTTT. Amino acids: CSVSAGNNQPQHF.